The clone carrying this T cell receptor (beta chain) was recorded many times. Its antigen is currently unknown. In germline, CDR1 is SGHTA, CDR2 FQGNSA. Trimming pared 6 bases from V and 1 base from J, leaving 6 bases between. The CDR3 sequence is 12 residues long. This specimen belongs to a study of T-cell memory formation after mild COVID-19. General observations from the study: CD4+ contracting clones lay mainly in CM and EM, CD8+ ones in EMRA.

TCRdb processed the 5' RACE reads anew with MiXCR; each CDR3 protein has one entry. The sample carries more than 250,000 distinct CDR3 sequences, around 15% recorded once. The chain couples TRBV7-2 to TRBJ1-1; no firm D call. Sample: PBMCs or a T cell subset sorted from them (not recorded which). This TCR was recovered from a man aged 18 to 29 who had mild COVID-19 (a few samples of this study predate the infection). Cell type and time point are not known. The CDR3 nucleotides are TGTGCCAGCAGAGCCTGGAACACTGAAGCTTTCTTT. As protein: CASRAWNTEAFF.